One sample yielded the 24 T cell receptor beta chains listed below, sequenced in a study of lung T cells in sarcoidosis with Löfgren's syndrome. TCRdb recomputed calls from the reads with MiXCR, one row per CDR3 protein. The repertoire holds approximately 3,100 distinct CDR3 sequences, with around 17% as singletons. The source material was CD4+ T cells from bronchoalveolar lavage. All receptors come from a human donor with sarcoidosis (Löfgren's syndrome or another form), or a control subject (not recorded which).

This clonotype was recorded at least ten times. This chain links TRBV9 with TRBJ2-5; D is undetermined. Germline-derived CDR1 and CDR2 are SGDLS and YYNGEE. The CDR3 has 14 amino acids. V dropped 0 bases and J dropped 5 bases, with 11 bases sitting between them. CDR3 sequence: CASSVATQVETQYF. The CDR3 region has the DNA TGTGCCAGCAGCGTAGCTACGCAGGTTGAGACCCAGTACTTC.

This clonotype was picked up many times. The V gene is TRBV15, the J gene TRBJ2-3; 8 bases are shared with TRBD2. The CDR3 is 16 amino acids. Germline assignment: CDR1 LNHNV and CDR2 YYDKDF (reference sequence). Trimming at V came to 0 bases and at J to 5 bases, leaving 7 bases not matched to a gene. The CDR3 spells CATSRDQRESGDTQYF. CDR3 sequence (DNA): TGTGCCACCAGCAGAGACCAGCGGGAGTCTGGAGATACGCAGTATTTT.

This clonotype is labeled large. This chain connects TRBV4-3 to TRBJ2-7; 8 positions match TRBD2. J lost 2 bases, V lost 0 bases, and 12 bases had no gene match. The CDR3 extends over 18 amino acids. In germline, CDR1 is LGHNA, CDR2 YSLEER. The CDR3 reads CASSQDGAGGYFPYEQYV. The DNA for the CDR3 is TGCGCCAGCAGCCAAGACGGCGCGGGAGGCTATTTTCCCTACGAGCAGTACGTC.

This clonotype was observed a handful of times. V usage is TRBV6-6 and J usage is TRBJ2-2; D not certain. There are 15 residues in the CDR3. In germline, CDR1 is MNHNY, CDR2 SVGAGI (reference sequence). Trimming pared 2 bases from V and 1 base from J, leaving 8 bases between. CDR3 sequence: CASSYEKGNTGELFF. Here the CDR3 DNA reads TGTGCCAGCAGTTACGAGAAGGGGAACACCGGGGAGCTGTTTTTT.

This clonotype is categorized as large. This rearrangement joins TRBV24-1 to TRBJ1-5; D call uncertain. The CDR3 is 14 residues long. Trimming pared 4 bases from V and 6 bases from J, leaving 12 bases between. The germline V gene has CDR1 KGHDR and CDR2 SFDVKD. CDR3 coding DNA: TGTGCCACCAGTGAGGAGGGAGATTTTCAGCCCCAGCATTTT. Translated, it gives CATSEEGDFQPQHF.

This clonotype is medium-sized (0.01 to 0.1%) by share. The chain carries TRBV25-1 and TRBJ1-5; no reliable D call. CDR1 is MGHDK, CDR2 SYGVNS, per germline. The CDR3 loop spans 18 amino acids. V lost 8 bases and J lost 0, with 23 bases in between. The CDR3 reads CASGPPKTTLYSNQPQHF. In DNA, the CDR3 is TGTGCCAGCGGCCCCCCTAAGACGACTCTCTATAGCAATCAGCCCCAGCATTTT.

This clonotype is deemed medium-sized. CDR3 nucleotide sequence: TGTGCCAGCTCACCAGTATCCGGGTCCTCCTCTGGAAACACCATATATTTT. Protein product: CASSPVSGSSSGNTIYF. V is TRBV18 and J is TRBJ1-3; D call uncertain. From germline, CDR1 is KGHSH and CDR2 LQKENI. V gave up 2 bases and J gave up 0 bases, with 14 bases separating them. This CDR3 has 17 amino acids.

In this sample, this clonotype is medium-sized. V is TRBV20-1 and J is TRBJ1-5; 7 nucleotides match TRBD1. The V gene end was trimmed by 3 bases and the J gene end by 6 bases; junction bases not matched to a gene: 2. This CDR3 spans 12 amino acids. CDR1 and CDR2 (germline): DFQATT, SNEGSKA (reference sequence). The CDR3 spells CSASDRVQPQHF. As DNA, the CDR3 is TGCAGTGCTAGTGACAGGGTTCAGCCCCAGCATTTT.

Points on this clonotype: At one end, the junction sequence differs from germline, possibly due to a read error. This rearrangement joins TRBV5-1 to TRBJ1-5; D is unresolved. Germline assignment: CDR1 SGHRS and CDR2 YFSETQ. The CDR3 runs to 13 residues. This CDR3 reads CASSSDPDQPHHF. Written as DNA, the CDR3 is TGCGCCAGCAGCTCGGATCCAGATCAGCCCCATCATTTT.

This clonotype was counted a single time. An end of the junction differs from the germline gene, which may be a read error. The V gene is TRBV30, the J gene TRBJ2-7, with no clear D. The germline CDR1 and CDR2 sequences are GTSNPN and SVGIG (reference sequence). The CDR3 spans 13 residues. DNA of the CDR3: TGTGCCTGGACCCCGAAGGGCTCCTACGAGCGGTACTTC. Its protein is CAWTPKGSYERYF.

This clonotype is categorized as large. The chain carries TRBV7-2 and TRBJ2-5; 8 bases agree with TRBD1. There are 16 residues in the CDR3. CDR1 and CDR2 from the germline V gene are SGHTA and FQGNSA. V lost 2 bases to trimming and J lost 5 bases; unmatched junction nucleotides: 10. The CDR3 region is CASSLLRDRGRETQYF. The CDR3 DNA reads as TGTGCCAGCAGCTTATTGCGAGACAGGGGACGTGAGACCCAGTACTTC.

The rearrangement links TRBV7-2 to TRBJ1-1; D is uncertain. Per germline, CDR1 SGHTA and CDR2 FQGNSA. The CDR3 totals 13 residues. The V and J ends lost 2 bases and 6 bases respectively, with 10 bases between them. The CDR3 reads CASSLTRGAEAFF. CDR3 sequence (DNA): TGTGCCAGCAGCTTAACCCGTGGGGCTGAAGCTTTCTTT. Combining the CDR3 with reference TRBV7-2 and TRBJ1-1 gives the whole variable domain GAGVSQSPSNKVTEKGKDVELRCDPISGHTALYWYRQSLGQGLEFLIYFQGNSAPDKSGLPSDRFSAERTGGSVSTLTIQRTQQEDSAVYLCASSLTRGAEAFFGQGTRLTVV.

Concerning this clonotype itself: A much more abundant neighbour one base away suggests this may be a read error. J is TRBJ2-2 and V is TRBV12-3 or TRBV12-4; tentative D call: TRBD2 (6 bases). The CDR3 is 14 residues long. This CDR3 reads CASSWSRHTGGLFF. The CDR3 nucleotides are TGTGCCAGCAGTTGGTCCAGGCACACCGGGGGGCTGTTTTTT.

Remarks on this clonotype: Germline and junction disagree at one end, which may indicate a read error. The genes are TRBV6-1 and TRBJ2-3; 11 bases match TRBD2. The V gene's germline CDR1 is MNHNS and CDR2 SASEGT. The CDR3 runs 15 residues. The DNA for the CDR3 is TGTGCCAGCCCAAATAGCGGGAGGGCCTCAGATGCGCAGTATTTT. It codes for CASPNSGRASDAQYF.

This chain's CDR3 is CASSLREGGYTF. The CDR3 nucleotides are TGTGCCAGCAGCCTCAGGGAGGGGGGCTACACCTTC. This chain connects TRBV6-1 to TRBJ1-2, with TRBD1 as a possible D gene (5 bases). This CDR3 contains 12 residues. Deletions cut 6 bases from V and 8 bases from J, with 13 bases between. Germline loops: CDR1 MNHNS, CDR2 SASEGT.

This clonotype is deemed medium-sized. The rearrangement links TRBV2 to TRBJ2-1; tentatively, D is TRBD2 (5 bases). Trimming stripped 8 bases from V and 6 bases from J, with 5 bases between. The CDR3 loop spans 10 amino acids. Germline values: CDR1 SNHLY, CDR2 FYNNEI. The CDR3, as DNA: TGTGCCAGCGGAGGCAATGAGCAGTTCTTC. Translation: CASGGNEQFF. The full variable domain, with the rest looked up from reference TRBV2 and TRBJ2-1, is EPEVTQTPSHQVTQMGQEVILRCVPISNHLYFYWYRQILGQKVEFLVSFYNNEISEKSEIFDDQFSVERPDGSNFTLKIRSTKLEDSAMYFCASGGNEQFFGPGTRLTVL.

This clonotype was counted at least ten times. The junction departs from germline at one end; a sequencing error may be responsible. The CDR3 sequence is CAGSLASGSPDTQYF. DNA of the CDR3: TGTGCCGGCAGTTTAGCGAGCGGGAGTCCAGATACGCAGTATTTT. The V call is TRBV28, the J call TRBJ2-3, with 8 bases fitting TRBD2. This CDR3 contains 15 residues. Germline loops: CDR1 MDHEN, CDR2 SYDVKM.

Concerning this clonotype itself: This may be a read error: a much more frequent sequence differs by one nucleotide. The gene calls are TRBV4-1 and TRBJ2-5; D might be TRBD1 or TRBD2, each matching 5 bases. Germline lookup yields CDR1 MGHRA and CDR2 YSYEKL. V dropped 0 bases and J dropped 2 bases, with 10 bases sitting between them. The CDR3 has 15 residues. The CDR3 here is CASSQEGTKQETQYF. The CDR3, as DNA: TGCGCCAGCAGCCAAGAGGGGACCAAACAAGAGACCCAGTACTTC.

The rearrangement uses TRBV3-1 and TRBJ2-1, with TRBD2 matching over 7 bases. The CDR3 length is 15 residues. The junction had 5 bases not matched to a gene; V was cut back by 4 bases and J by 2 bases. Germline loops: CDR1 LGHDT, CDR2 YNNKEL (reference sequence). The CDR3 loop is CASSPPGTTYNEQFF. In DNA form, the CDR3 reads TGTGCCAGCAGCCCCCCCGGGACTACCTACAATGAGCAGTTCTTC.

Relative to its sample, this clonotype is medium-sized (0.01 to 0.1%). This rearrangement joins TRBV7-8 to TRBJ2-1; 11 bases are shared with TRBD2. The V segment lost 2 bases and the J segment 5 bases; nucleotides outside the gene matches: 8. Looked up from germline, CDR1 is SGHVS and CDR2 is FQNEAQ. The CDR3 contains 17 residues. The CDR3 loop reads CASSLRSGTSGHNEQFF. The CDR3, as DNA: TGTGCCAGCAGCTTACGGAGCGGGACTAGCGGCCACAATGAGCAGTTCTTC.

Concerning this clonotype: A much larger clone sits a single nucleotide away, making a read error possible. This rearrangement joins TRBV7-3 to TRBJ2-6; the D gene is possibly TRBD1 (6 bases). CDR1 is SGHTA and CDR2 is FQGTGA in the germline V gene. The CDR3 has 15 amino acids. This CDR3 reads CASSLGGGGVNVLTF. CDR3 coding DNA: TGTGCCAGCAGCTTAGGGGGCGGTGGGGTCAACGTCCTGACTTTC.

This clonotype rates as medium-sized. The rearrangement uses TRBV2 and TRBJ2-5; 7 positions agree with TRBD1. This CDR3 is 13 amino acids long. After removal of 4 bases from V and 9 bases from J, the junction contained 8 bases not matched to a gene. Per germline, CDR1 SNHLY and CDR2 FYNNEI. The DNA for the CDR3 is TGTGCCAGCAGTGCAGATGCCGGACAGGCCCAGTACTTC. Its translation: CASSADAGQAQYF.

In regard to this clonotype: This may be a read error, as it is one base from a much larger clone. This chain joins TRBV20-1 and TRBJ1-2, with 7 bases lining up with TRBD1. The V gene's germline CDR1 is DFQATT and CDR2 SNEGSKA (reference sequence). V shed 4 bases and J 4 bases; nucleotides not matched to a gene: 3. The CDR3 runs 12 residues. CDR3 sequence reads: CSAIGQAYGYTF. The CDR3 region has the DNA TGCAGTGCTATAGGACAGGCCTATGGCTACACCTTC.

With respect to this clonotype: This clone may be a read error of a much larger clone one base away. This chain joins TRBV5-1 and TRBJ2-3; D may match TRBD1 or TRBD2 (5 bases each). Germline CDR1 SGHRS, CDR2 YFSETQ. The CDR3 covers 16 residues. The CDR3 loop is CASSSSPGRALDAQYF. Here the CDR3 DNA reads TGCGCCAGCAGTTCAAGTCCGGGACGAGCGTTAGATGCGCAGTATTTT.